The 19 T cell receptor beta chains given below trace back to one sample, sequenced in a study of T cell responses to AZD1222 COVID-19 vaccine. The table came from immunoSEQ multiplex PCR; TCRdb's copy has only in-frame clones and leaves some out. Among fewer than 200,000 clones listed, almost 95% were seen once. The starting material was peripheral blood, obtained on day 0 of AZD1222 vaccination. These TCRs come from an adult in good health.

This sequence joins TRBV11-2 and TRBJ1-2, with 10 bases identical to TRBD1. J lost 5 bases, V lost 4 bases, and 4 bases had no gene match. This CDR3 has 14 amino acids. Germline assignment: CDR1 SGHAT and CDR2 FQNNGV. The CDR3 bases are TGTGCCAGCAGCTCCGAGGACAGGGGGTATGGCTACACCTTC. Amino acid sequence: CASSSEDRGYGYTF.

This clone came up once. V is TRBV7-9 and J is TRBJ1-1; D not certain. CDR1 and CDR2 (germline): SEHNR, FQNEAQ (reference sequence). The CDR3 has 15 residues. Trimming stripped 4 bases from V and 6 bases from J, with 18 bases between. CDR3 amino acids: CASSSREGWIAEAFF. The DNA for the CDR3 is TGTGCCAGCAGCTCCCGGGAAGGGTGGATTGCTGAAGCTTTCTTT.

The chain links TRBV10-3 to TRBJ1-1, with 7 bases matching TRBD1. Trimming removed 6 bases from V and 12 bases from J; junction bases left unmatched: 10. Germline CDR1 reads ENHRY; CDR2 reads SYGVKD. This CDR3 contains 12 residues. The CDR3 region has the DNA TGTGCCATCAGCGGGACAGACAGTAGATCTTTCTTT. Its translation is CAISGTDSRSFF.

This chain links TRBV19 with TRBJ2-3; 10 positions agree with TRBD2. CDR3 length: 14 residues. Germline assignment: CDR1 LNHDA and CDR2 SQIVND (reference sequence). V lost 10 bases and J lost 1; bases outside the gene matches: 5. CDR3 DNA: TGTGCCACCGTAGCGGGGGGCCGCACAGATACGCAGTATTTT. Its protein product is CATVAGGRTDTQYF.

The V call is TRBV7-6, the J call TRBJ1-3; D unresolved. Germline V gene data show CDR1 as SGHVS and CDR2 as FNYEAQ. The CDR3 is made up of 17 amino acids. V was pared by 0 bases and J by 0 bases, with 12 bases between. The CDR3: CASSLASRSSSGNTIYF. CDR3 sequence (DNA): TGTGCCAGCAGCTTAGCCTCCAGGTCCAGCTCTGGAAACACCATATATTTT. The full variable domain, in which reference TRBV7-6 and TRBJ1-3 provide the parts outside the CDR3, is GAGVSQSPRYKVTKRGQDVALRCDPISGHVSLYWYRQALGQGPEFLTYFNYEAQQDKSGLPNDRFSAERPEGSISTLTIQRTEQRDSAMYRCASSLASRSSSGNTIYFGEGSWLTVV.

The genes are TRBV6-5 and TRBJ1-4; 8 bases fit TRBD1. V trimming: 0 bases; J trimming: 7 bases; junction bases outside the gene matches: 4. CDR1 is MNHEY and CDR2 is SVGAGI in the germline V gene. The CDR3 sequence is 15 residues long. CDR3 DNA: TGTGCCAGCAGTTACTCCCAGGGGGCTGTTGAAAAACTGTTTTTT. Translated: CASSYSQGAVEKLFF.

The rearrangement links TRBV6-2 or TRBV6-3 to TRBJ2-5; unclear D gene. V was cut by 2 bases and J by 0 bases, with 7 bases left in between. The CDR3 consists of 14 residues. CDR1 and CDR2 from the germline V gene are MNHEY and SVGEGT. The CDR3 DNA follows: TGTGCCAGCAGTTACGCAACCCACCAAGAGACCCAGTACTTC. Its translation: CASSYATHQETQYF.

In this sample, this clone turned up once. The CDR3 DNA reads TGTGCCAGCAGCCGCGGCGATTACAATGAGCAGTTCTTC. Translating it yields CASSRGDYNEQFF. This chain joins TRBV7-9 and TRBJ2-1; no definite D call. Trimming took 5 bases from V and 4 from J, leaving 9 bases between them. This CDR3 is 13 amino acids long. Germline V gene sequence: CDR1 SEHNR, CDR2 FQNEAQ (reference sequence).

CDR3: CASSQDQSSGNTIYF. As DNA, the CDR3 is TGTGCCAGCAGCCAAGATCAGAGCTCTGGAAACACCATATATTTT. The J gene is TRBJ1-3, the V gene TRBV3-1 (or the pseudogene TRBV3-2); D is unclear. The CDR3 is made up of 15 amino acids. V lost 0 bases and J lost 0, with 6 bases in between. Germline V gene lookup returns CDR1 LGHDT and CDR2 YNNKEL (reference sequence).

The chain combines TRBV6-2 or TRBV6-3 with TRBJ1-6, with 10 bases matching TRBD1. The CDR3 covers 16 residues. V shed 4 bases and J 12 bases; nucleotides not matched to a gene: 12. Germline CDR1 MNHEY, CDR2 SVGEGT. CDR3 sequence reads: CASSSPTRDRGGPLHF. CDR3 DNA sequence: TGTGCCAGCAGTTCCCCCACCCGGGACAGGGGTGGACCCCTCCACTTT.

The CDR3 bases are TGCGCCAGCAGCCATGAGGGGAACACTGAAGCTTTCTTT. Its translation is CASSHEGNTEAFF. The J gene is TRBJ1-1, the V gene TRBV4-1; D is unresolved. The V end lost 3 bases, the J end lost 1 base, and 6 bases lay between the germline ends. The CDR3 loop spans 13 amino acids. The germline gives CDR1 MGHRA, CDR2 YSYEKL.

The gene calls are TRBV6-5 and TRBJ1-2; tentative D call: TRBD1 (5 bases). Germline CDR1 reads MNHEY; CDR2 reads SVGAGI. V was cut by 2 bases and J by 10 bases, with 17 bases left in between. This CDR3 region has 14 residues. The CDR3 sequence: CASSYGVRVRDYTF. CDR3 DNA sequence: TGTGCCAGCAGTTACGGGGTTCGGGTCAGGGACTACACCTTC.

The chain has TRBV7-8 and TRBJ2-1; 8 positions agree with TRBD2. The V segment lost 2 bases and the J segment 6 bases; nucleotides outside the gene matches: 9. CDR1 and CDR2 (germline): SGHVS, FQNEAQ. CDR3 length: 16 residues. The DNA of the CDR3 is TGTGCCAGCAGCTTAATTATGGCGGGAGGACGCAATGAGCAGTTCTTC. Protein product: CASSLIMAGGRNEQFF.

V is TRBV14 and J is TRBJ2-1; tentatively, D is TRBD1 (5 bases). Trimming took 6 bases from V and 7 from J, leaving 22 bases between them. The length of the CDR3 is 16 residues. Germline lookup yields CDR1 SGHDN and CDR2 FVKESK. CDR3 region: CASSLDQGGTGNEQFF. CDR3 nucleotides: TGTGCCAGCAGTCTCGACCAGGGTGGTACAGGAAATGAGCAGTTCTTC. The variable domain in full, with the rest retrieved from reference TRBV14 and TRBJ2-1, is EAGVTQFPSHSVIEKGQTVTLRCDPISGHDNLYWYRRVMGKEIKFLLHFVKESKQDESGMPNNRFLAERTGGTYSTLKVQPAELEDSGVYFCASSLDQGGTGNEQFFGPGTRLTVL.

A single count supports this clone. This chain uses TRBV6-5 with TRBJ1-2; 7 positions match TRBD1. Germline CDR1 reads MNHEY; CDR2 reads SVGAGI. CDR3 length: 15 residues. V was clipped by 0 bases and J by 6 bases; unmatched bases: 7. CDR3 coding DNA: TGTGCCAGCAGTTACTCGACAGGGTTGGGGGATGGCTACACCTTC. Its translation: CASSYSTGLGDGYTF.

This chain links TRBV28 with TRBJ1-1; 8 bases map to TRBD1. This CDR3 spans 16 amino acids. V gave up 3 bases and J gave up 1 base; unmatched junction bases: 7. CDR1 and CDR2 from the germline V gene are MDHEN and SYDVKM. CDR3 nucleotides: TGTGCCAGCAGTTTCTCGTCAGGGGGCCGGAACACTGAAGCTTTCTTT. Amino acids: CASSFSSGGRNTEAFF.

The V and J genes are TRBV5-1 and TRBJ1-2; 7 bases match TRBD1. V dropped 3 bases and J dropped 7; count of bases not matched to a gene: 9. Germline V gene lookup returns CDR1 SGHRS and CDR2 YFSETQ. There are 14 residues in the CDR3. CDR3 loop: CASSSIRQGAGYTF. The DNA of the CDR3 is TGCGCCAGCAGCTCGATCCGACAGGGAGCTGGCTACACCTTC.

This chain links TRBV27 with TRBJ2-1, with a possible D match to TRBD2 (6 bases). Trimming took off 3 bases at V and 6 bases at J, with 9 bases between the two ends. This CDR3 spans 13 amino acids. Germline CDR1 reads MNHEY; CDR2 reads SMNVEV (reference sequence). DNA for the CDR3: TGTGCCAGCAGTTTGGGGGGTGGCAATGAGCAGTTCTTC. Its translation is CASSLGGGNEQFF.

The rearrangement joins TRBV4-1 to TRBJ1-1; a weak D match, TRBD1 (5 bases). Trimming took off 6 bases at V and 0 bases at J, with 8 bases between the two ends. The CDR3 runs 13 residues. Germline lookup yields CDR1 MGHRA and CDR2 YSYEKL. This chain's CDR3 is CASRGEMNTEAFF. The CDR3 DNA sequence: TGCGCCAGCAGAGGGGAAATGAACACTGAAGCTTTCTTT.